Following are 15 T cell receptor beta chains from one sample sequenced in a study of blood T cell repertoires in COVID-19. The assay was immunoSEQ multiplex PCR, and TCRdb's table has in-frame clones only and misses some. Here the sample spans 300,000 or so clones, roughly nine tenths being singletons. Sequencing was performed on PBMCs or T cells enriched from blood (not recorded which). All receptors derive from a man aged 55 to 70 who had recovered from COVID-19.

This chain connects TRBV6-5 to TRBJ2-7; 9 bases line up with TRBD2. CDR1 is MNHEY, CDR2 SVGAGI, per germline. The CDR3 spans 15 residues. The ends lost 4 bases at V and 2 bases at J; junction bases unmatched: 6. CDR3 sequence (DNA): TGTGCCAGCAGTTTGAGACTAGCGGCTACCTACGAGCAGTACTTC. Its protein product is CASSLRLAATYEQYF.

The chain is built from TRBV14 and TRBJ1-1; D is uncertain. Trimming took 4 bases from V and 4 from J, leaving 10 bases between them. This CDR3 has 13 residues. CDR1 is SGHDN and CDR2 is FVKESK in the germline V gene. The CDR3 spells CASSPGQITEAFF. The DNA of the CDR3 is TGTGCCAGCAGCCCGGGTCAAATCACTGAAGCTTTCTTT.

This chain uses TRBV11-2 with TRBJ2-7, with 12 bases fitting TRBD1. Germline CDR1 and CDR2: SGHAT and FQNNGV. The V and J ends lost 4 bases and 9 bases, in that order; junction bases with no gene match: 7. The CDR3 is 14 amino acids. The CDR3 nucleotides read TGTGCCAGCAGCTCCGGGACAGGGGGCGTCGTGCAGTACTTC. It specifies CASSSGTGGVVQYF.

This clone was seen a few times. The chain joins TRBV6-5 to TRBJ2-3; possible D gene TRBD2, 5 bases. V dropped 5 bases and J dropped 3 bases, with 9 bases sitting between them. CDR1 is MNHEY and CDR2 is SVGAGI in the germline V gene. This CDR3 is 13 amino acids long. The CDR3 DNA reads TGTGCCAGCAGTAACCGACTAACAGATACGCAGTATTTT. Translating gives CASSNRLTDTQYF.

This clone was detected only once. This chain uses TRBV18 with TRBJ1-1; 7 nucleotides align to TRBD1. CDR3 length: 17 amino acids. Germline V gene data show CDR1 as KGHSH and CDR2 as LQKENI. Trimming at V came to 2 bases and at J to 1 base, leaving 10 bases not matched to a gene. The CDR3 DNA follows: TGTGCCAGCTCACCAGGTTTAGGGGGCCATGGGAACACTGAAGCTTTCTTT. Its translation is CASSPGLGGHGNTEAFF.

The CDR3 coding sequence is TGCGCCAGCAGCCAAGATCGAGGGGGCGGGAAAAACATTCAGTACTTC. Encoded protein: CASSQDRGGGKNIQYF. The chain links TRBV4-3 to TRBJ2-4, with TRBD1 matching 7 bases. The junction had 6 bases not matched to a gene; V was cut back by 0 bases and J by 4 bases. This CDR3 has 16 residues. Germline lookup yields CDR1 LGHNA and CDR2 YSLEER.

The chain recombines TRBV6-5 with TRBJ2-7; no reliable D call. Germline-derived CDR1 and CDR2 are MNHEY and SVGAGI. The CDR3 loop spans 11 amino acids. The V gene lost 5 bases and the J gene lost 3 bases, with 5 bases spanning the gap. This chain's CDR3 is CASSNGYEQYF. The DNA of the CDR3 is TGTGCCAGCAGTAACGGCTACGAGCAGTACTTC.

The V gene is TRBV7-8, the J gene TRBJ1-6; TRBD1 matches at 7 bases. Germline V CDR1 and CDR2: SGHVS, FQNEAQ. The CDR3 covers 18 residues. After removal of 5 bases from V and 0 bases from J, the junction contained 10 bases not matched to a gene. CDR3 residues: CASSTTTGQASYNSPLHF. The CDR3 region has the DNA TGTGCCAGCAGCACGACGACAGGGCAGGCCTCCTATAATTCACCCCTCCACTTT.

The CDR3 reads CASFDAGGEETQYF. DNA of the CDR3: TGTGCCAGCTTTGACGCAGGGGGCGAAGAGACCCAGTACTTC. J is TRBJ2-5 and V is TRBV2; TRBD1 aligns across 8 bases. J lost 3 bases, V lost 8 bases, and 8 bases had no gene match. Germline CDR1 reads SNHLY; CDR2 reads FYNNEI. This CDR3 spans 14 amino acids.

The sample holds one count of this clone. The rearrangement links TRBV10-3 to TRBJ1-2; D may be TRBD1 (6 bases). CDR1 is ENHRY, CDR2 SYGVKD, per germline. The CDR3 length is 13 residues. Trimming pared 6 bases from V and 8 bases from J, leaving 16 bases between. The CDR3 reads CAISGRGGEGYTF. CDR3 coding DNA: TGTGCCATCAGCGGCAGAGGGGGGGAAGGCTACACCTTC.

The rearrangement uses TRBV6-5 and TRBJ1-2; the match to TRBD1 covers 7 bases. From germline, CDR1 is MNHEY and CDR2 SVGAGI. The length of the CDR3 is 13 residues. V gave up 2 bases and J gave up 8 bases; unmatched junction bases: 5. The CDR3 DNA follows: TGTGCCAGCAGTTACGGGGCAGGGGGAGGCTACACCTTC. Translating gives CASSYGAGGGYTF.

CDR3 bases: TGTGCCACCAAACCGGGACTAGCGGGCGTATACGAGCAGTACTTC. This sequence encodes CATKPGLAGVYEQYF. V usage is TRBV19 and J usage is TRBJ2-7; 12 positions agree with TRBD2. The CDR3 is made up of 15 amino acids. V lost 10 bases, J lost 4 bases, and 11 bases stayed unmatched. Germline V gene sequence: CDR1 LNHDA, CDR2 SQIVND (reference sequence).

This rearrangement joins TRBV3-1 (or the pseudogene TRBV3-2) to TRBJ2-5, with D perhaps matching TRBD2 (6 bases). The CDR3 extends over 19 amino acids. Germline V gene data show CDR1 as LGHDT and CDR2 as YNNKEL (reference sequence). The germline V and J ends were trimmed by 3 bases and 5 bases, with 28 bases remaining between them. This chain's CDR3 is CASSHEGSGRGGNWETQYF. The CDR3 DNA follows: TGTGCCAGCAGCCATGAGGGTAGCGGTAGGGGTGGCAATTGGGAGACCCAGTACTTC.

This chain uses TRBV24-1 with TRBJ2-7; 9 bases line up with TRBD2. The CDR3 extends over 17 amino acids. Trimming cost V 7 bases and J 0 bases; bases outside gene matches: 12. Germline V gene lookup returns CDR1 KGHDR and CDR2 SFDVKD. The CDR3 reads CATSPPPGSGSSYEQYF. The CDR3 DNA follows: TGTGCCACCAGCCCCCCCCCGGGTAGCGGGAGCTCCTACGAGCAGTACTTC.

The CDR3 region is CASSISQVLYSNQPQHF. As DNA, the CDR3 is TGTGCCAGTAGTATATCCCAGGTATTATATAGCAATCAGCCCCAGCATTTT. The chain recombines TRBV19 with TRBJ1-5; D unresolved. CDR1 LNHDA and CDR2 SQIVND come from the germline V gene (reference sequence). Trimming stripped 2 bases from V and 0 bases from J, with 14 bases between. The CDR3 is made up of 17 amino acids.